Following are 18 T cell receptor beta chains from one sample sequenced in a study of blood T cell repertoires in COVID-19. Only in-frame clones appear in the TCRdb table, and some are missing; sequencing was by immunoSEQ multiplex PCR. The table lists approximately 470,000 clones, 80% to 90% of them singletons. What was sequenced was peripheral blood. The receptors come from a human donor in a cohort sampled during active COVID-19.

This rearrangement joins TRBV5-1 to TRBJ2-1; no firm D call. In germline, CDR1 is SGHRS, CDR2 YFSETQ. The CDR3 extends over 13 amino acids. Trimming pared 0 bases from V and 5 bases from J, leaving 6 bases between. The CDR3 loop reads CASSLETHNEQFF. In nucleotides, the CDR3 is TGCGCCAGCAGCTTGGAAACTCACAATGAGCAGTTCTTC. Filled out from reference TRBV5-1 and TRBJ2-1, the complete variable domain reads KAGVTQTPRYLIKTRGQQVTLSCSPISGHRSVSWYQQTPGQGLQFLFEYFSETQRNKGNFPGRFSGRQFSNSRSEMNVSTLELGDSALYLCASSLETHNEQFFGPGTRLTVL.

This clone has more than one count but fewer than ten. J is TRBJ2-1 and V is TRBV7-3; D not certain. The CDR3 is 16 residues long. Trimming left V 1 base short and J 5 bases short, with 15 bases between. Per germline, CDR1 SGHTA and CDR2 FQGTGA. CDR3 nucleotides: TGTGCCAGCAGCTTAATGATCGGCGGAAGAAACAATGAGCAGTTCTTC. This codes for CASSLMIGGRNNEQFF.

The rearrangement links TRBV28 to TRBJ2-5, with 9 bases fitting TRBD2. This CDR3 has 15 amino acids. The germline CDR1 and CDR2 sequences are MDHEN and SYDVKM. Unmatched junction bases numbered 5, after V lost 1 base and J lost 5 bases. CDR3: CASSLLAGVVETQYF. CDR3 nucleotide sequence: TGTGCCAGCAGTTTATTAGCGGGAGTCGTTGAGACCCAGTACTTC.

This chain uses TRBV20-1 with TRBJ2-1; D unresolved. Germline V gene data show CDR1 as DFQATT and CDR2 as SNEGSKA (reference sequence). The CDR3 has 11 residues. Trimming took off 2 bases at V and 8 bases at J, with 7 bases between the two ends. Here the CDR3 reads CSARRVYEQFF. CDR3 DNA: TGCAGTGCTAGACGGGTCTATGAGCAGTTCTTC.

The V and J genes are TRBV30 and TRBJ2-2; 11 bases match TRBD2. Germline V lookup: CDR1 GTSNPN, CDR2 SVGIG (reference sequence). The CDR3 is 19 amino acids. V lost 2 bases, J lost 7 bases, and 18 bases stayed unmatched. The CDR3 DNA sequence: TGTGCCTGGAGTAGAAAACGAATAGCGGGAGGGCCAACAGTCGGGGAGCTGTTTTTT. It encodes CAWSRKRIAGGPTVGELFF.

The chain joins TRBV9 to TRBJ1-2, with no clear D. Germline V gene sequence: CDR1 SGDLS, CDR2 YYNGEE. The CDR3 covers 12 residues. V lost 0 bases, J lost 6 bases, and 6 bases lay in between. The CDR3 sequence: CASSVAGNGYTF. For the CDR3, the DNA is TGTGCCAGCAGCGTAGCGGGAAATGGCTACACCTTC.

The chain recombines TRBV7-2 with TRBJ2-7; 10 bases map to TRBD2. Per the germline V gene, CDR1 is SGHTA and CDR2 is FQGNSA. CDR3 size: 15 residues. V dropped 2 bases and J dropped 4; count of bases not matched to a gene: 5. The CDR3: CASSLSLAGDYEQYF. The CDR3 nucleotides are TGTGCCAGCAGCTTAAGCCTAGCGGGAGATTACGAGCAGTACTTC.

The V gene is TRBV21-1, the J gene TRBJ2-3; the D call TRBD2 from the table was never checked on the DNA. TRBV21-1 is noted as a pseudogene. The CDR3 runs 16 residues. The CDR3 coding sequence is TGTGCCAGCAGCAAAGGGAGGGAGAGGGACACAGATACGCAGTATTTT. Its protein product is CASSKGRERDTDTQYF.

The chain employs TRBV11-2 and TRBJ1-1; 7 nucleotides agree with TRBD1. The germline V gene encodes CDR1 SGHAT and CDR2 FQNNGV. The CDR3 runs 15 residues. The V gene end was trimmed by 3 bases and the J gene end by 3 bases; junction bases not matched to a gene: 7. The CDR3 bases are TGTGCCAGCAGCTTTGGACAGGTAGGGGACACTGAAGCTTTCTTT. Its protein product is CASSFGQVGDTEAFF.

This chain connects TRBV9 to TRBJ2-7, with D possibly TRBD2 on 6 matching bases. Germline lookup yields CDR1 SGDLS and CDR2 YYNGEE. The germline V and J ends were trimmed by 3 bases and 6 bases, with 19 bases remaining between them. The CDR3 has 15 residues. This CDR3 is CASSASQGRLGEQYF. The CDR3 DNA reads TGTGCCAGCAGCGCATCACAAGGACGACTAGGCGAGCAGTACTTC.

V and J are TRBV7-2 and TRBJ2-2, with a tentative D call TRBD2 (6 bases). With 1 base removed from V and 8 bases from J, the gap between germline ends came to 8 bases. From germline, CDR1 is SGHTA and CDR2 FQGNSA. The length of the CDR3 is 13 residues. CDR3 region: CASSLVGRGELFF. CDR3 nucleotide sequence: TGTGCCAGCAGCTTAGTTGGGAGGGGGGAGCTGTTTTTT.

The V and J genes are TRBV19 and TRBJ2-5; 9 bases agree with TRBD2. Trimming removed 0 bases from V and 2 bases from J; junction bases left unmatched: 10. Germline V gives CDR1 LNHDA, CDR2 SQIVND (reference sequence). This CDR3 region has 18 residues. DNA for the CDR3: TGTGCCAGTAGTATAGATTATGGTAGCGGGAGCCATCAAGAGACCCAGTACTTC. Amino acid sequence: CASSIDYGSGSHQETQYF.

This chain links TRBV6-2 or TRBV6-3 with TRBJ2-5; 16 bases fit TRBD2. Trimming took 5 bases from V and 7 from J; bases not matched to a gene: 13. This CDR3 contains 18 residues. Germline V gene data show CDR1 as MNHEY and CDR2 as SVGEGT. Here the CDR3 reads CASSRPGTSGRGLGTQYF. For the CDR3, the DNA is TGTGCCAGCAGTCGTCCCGGGACTAGCGGGAGGGGGTTGGGGACCCAGTACTTC.

The genes are TRBV3-1 (or the pseudogene TRBV3-2) and TRBJ2-1; 10 positions match TRBD1. The germline V gene has CDR1 LGHDT and CDR2 YNNKEL (reference sequence). J lost 9 bases, V lost 8 bases, and 10 bases had no gene match. The CDR3 is 14 amino acids. The chain's CDR3 is CASDRGPDPGEQFF. CDR3 in DNA: TGTGCCAGCGACAGGGGGCCCGACCCGGGTGAGCAGTTCTTC.

The chain employs TRBV5-1 and TRBJ2-2; no definite D call. Between the trimmed V and J ends, which lost 4 bases and 5 bases, there was a span of 15 bases. CDR1 and CDR2 (germline): SGHRS, YFSETQ. There are 15 residues in the CDR3. The CDR3: CASSRQTSETGELFF. CDR3 DNA sequence: TGCGCCAGCAGCAGGCAGACCTCGGAGACCGGGGAGCTGTTTTTT.

V and J are TRBV28 and TRBJ2-3, with 16 bases that match TRBD2. The junction had 12 bases not matched to a gene; V was cut back by 4 bases and J by 8 bases. This CDR3 comprises 18 residues. Germline lookup yields CDR1 MDHEN and CDR2 SYDVKM. The CDR3 DNA sequence: TGTGCCAGCAGTTCGTGGGGGACTAGCGGGAGGGCATTGGGTACGCAGTATTTT. It codes for CASSSWGTSGRALGTQYF.

The chain uses TRBV28 and TRBJ2-7; TRBD1 agrees at 7 bases. This CDR3 contains 18 residues. Losses at the gene ends were 10 bases for V and 0 bases for J; bases not matched to a gene: 21. CDR1 and CDR2 (germline): MDHEN, SYDVKM. The CDR3 region has the DNA TGTGCCACCATAAGAACCGGGACAGCTCCTCTAAGCTCCTACGAGCAGTACTTC. This translates into CATIRTGTAPLSSYEQYF.

This clone was seen only once. The chain links TRBV6-1 to TRBJ1-2, with TRBD1 as a possible D gene (5 bases). CDR1 and CDR2 from the germline V gene are MNHNS and SASEGT. V was pared by 3 bases and J by 2 bases, with 16 bases between. The CDR3 has 16 amino acids. This CDR3 is CASSEAGEGLNYGYTF. As DNA, the CDR3 is TGTGCCAGCAGTGAGGCTGGGGAGGGGCTCAACTATGGCTACACCTTC.